The following is a T cell receptor (beta chain) sequence with its context. The CDR3 runs to 13 residues. Trimming pared 6 bases from V and 8 bases from J, leaving 16 bases between. Germline CDR1 and CDR2: WSHSY and SAAADI. Sequenced by immunoSEQ multiplex PCR; TCRdb stores in-frame clones only, minus some. Altogether roughly 700,000 clones are present, around 90% being singletons, with the ten largest covering about 0.26%. The data were taken from a study of blood T cell repertoires in COVID-19. The chain has TRBV10-2 and TRBJ1-2; TRBD1 is a possible D gene (5 bases). The sequence came from a woman aged 18-29 years with acute or convalescent COVID-19. Sequencing was carried out using peripheral blood. CDR3 amino acids: CASREGRRGGYTF. The CDR3 nucleotides read TGCGCCAGCAGGGAGGGGAGAAGAGGGGGCTACACCTTC.